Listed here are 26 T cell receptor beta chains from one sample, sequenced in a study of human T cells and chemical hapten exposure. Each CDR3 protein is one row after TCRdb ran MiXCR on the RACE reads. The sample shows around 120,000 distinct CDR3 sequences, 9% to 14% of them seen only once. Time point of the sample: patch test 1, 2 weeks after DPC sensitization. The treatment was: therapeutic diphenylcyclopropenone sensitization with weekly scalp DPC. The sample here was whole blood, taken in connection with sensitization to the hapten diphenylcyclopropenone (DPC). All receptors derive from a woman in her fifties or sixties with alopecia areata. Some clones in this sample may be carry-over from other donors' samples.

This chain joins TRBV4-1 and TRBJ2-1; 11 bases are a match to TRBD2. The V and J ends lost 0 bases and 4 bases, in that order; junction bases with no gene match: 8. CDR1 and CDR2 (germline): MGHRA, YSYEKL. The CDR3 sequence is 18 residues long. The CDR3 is CASSQDTTSGTRYNEQFF. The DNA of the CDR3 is TGCGCCAGCAGCCAAGATACGACTAGCGGGACGAGGTACAATGAGCAGTTCTTC.

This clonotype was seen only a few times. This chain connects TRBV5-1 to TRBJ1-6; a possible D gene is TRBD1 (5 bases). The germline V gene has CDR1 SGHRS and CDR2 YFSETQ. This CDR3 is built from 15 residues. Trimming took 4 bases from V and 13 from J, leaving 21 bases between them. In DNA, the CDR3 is TGCGCCAGCAGCATTGGGACGCCCGGGGGATGGCCCCTCCACTTT. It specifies CASSIGTPGGWPLHF.

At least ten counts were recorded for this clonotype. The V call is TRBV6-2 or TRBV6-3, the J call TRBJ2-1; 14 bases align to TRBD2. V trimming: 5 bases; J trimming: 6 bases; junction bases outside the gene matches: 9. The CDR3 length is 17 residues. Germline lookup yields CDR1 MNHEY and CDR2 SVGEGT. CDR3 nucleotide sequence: TGTGCCAGCAGTCGCGGGACTAGCGGGAGTCGCGGCAATGAGCAGTTCTTC. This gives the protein CASSRGTSGSRGNEQFF.

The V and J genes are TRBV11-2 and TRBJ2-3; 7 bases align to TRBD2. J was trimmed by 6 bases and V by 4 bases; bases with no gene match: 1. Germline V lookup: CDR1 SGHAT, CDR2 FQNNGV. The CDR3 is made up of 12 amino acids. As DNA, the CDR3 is TGTGCCAGCAGCTCAGCGGGGGATACGCAGTATTTT. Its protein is CASSSAGDTQYF.

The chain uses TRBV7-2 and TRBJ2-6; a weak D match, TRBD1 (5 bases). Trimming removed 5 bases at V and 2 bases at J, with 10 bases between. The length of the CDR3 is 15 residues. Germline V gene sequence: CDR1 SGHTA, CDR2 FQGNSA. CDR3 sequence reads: CASSNQGAGANVLTF. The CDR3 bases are TGTGCCAGCAGCAACCAGGGCGCTGGGGCCAACGTCCTGACTTTC. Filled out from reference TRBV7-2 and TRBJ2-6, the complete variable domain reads GAGVSQSPSNKVTEKGKDVELRCDPISGHTALYWYRQSLGQGLEFLIYFQGNSAPDKSGLPSDRFSAERTGGSVSTLTIQRTQQEDSAVYLCASSNQGAGANVLTFGAGSRLTVL.

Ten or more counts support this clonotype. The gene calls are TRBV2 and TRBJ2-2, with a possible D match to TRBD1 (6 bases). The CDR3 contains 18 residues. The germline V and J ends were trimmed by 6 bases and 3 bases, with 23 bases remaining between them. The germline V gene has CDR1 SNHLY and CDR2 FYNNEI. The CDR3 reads CASRGSRGGTAHTGELFF. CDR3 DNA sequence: TGTGCCAGCAGGGGTTCACGTGGGGGCACTGCTCACACCGGGGAGCTGTTTTTT.

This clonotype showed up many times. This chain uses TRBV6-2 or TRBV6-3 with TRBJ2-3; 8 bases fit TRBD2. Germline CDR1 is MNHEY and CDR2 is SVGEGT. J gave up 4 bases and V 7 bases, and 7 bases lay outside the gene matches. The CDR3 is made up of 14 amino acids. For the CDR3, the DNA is TGTGCCAGCACTACCTGGACTAGCTCAGATACGCAGTATTTT. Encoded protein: CASTTWTSSDTQYF.

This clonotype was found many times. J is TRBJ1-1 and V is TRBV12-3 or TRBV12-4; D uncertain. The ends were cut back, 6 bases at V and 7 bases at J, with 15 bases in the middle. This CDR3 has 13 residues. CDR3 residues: CASSLVERVEAFF. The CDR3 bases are TGTGCCAGCAGCCTGGTCGAGAGGGTTGAAGCTTTCTTT.

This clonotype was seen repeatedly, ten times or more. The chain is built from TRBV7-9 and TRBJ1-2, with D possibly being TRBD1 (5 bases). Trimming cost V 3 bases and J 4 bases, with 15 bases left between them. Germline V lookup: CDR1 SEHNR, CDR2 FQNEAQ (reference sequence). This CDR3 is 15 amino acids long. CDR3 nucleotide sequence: TGTGCCAGCAGCTTCCCTCCGACAGAAGTCTATGGCTACACCTTC. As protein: CASSFPPTEVYGYTF. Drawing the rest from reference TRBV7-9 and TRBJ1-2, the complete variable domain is DTGVSQNPRHKITKRGQNVTFRCDPISEHNRLYWYRQTLGQGPEFLTYFQNEAQLEKSRLLSDRFSAERPKGSFSTLEIQRTEQGDSAMYLCASSFPPTEVYGYTFGSGTRLTVV.

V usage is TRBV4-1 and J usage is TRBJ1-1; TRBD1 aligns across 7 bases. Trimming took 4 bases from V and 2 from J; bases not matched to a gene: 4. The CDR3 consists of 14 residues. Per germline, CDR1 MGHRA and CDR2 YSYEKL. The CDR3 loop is CASSPTGTNTEAFF. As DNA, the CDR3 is TGCGCCAGCAGCCCGACAGGGACCAACACTGAAGCTTTCTTT.

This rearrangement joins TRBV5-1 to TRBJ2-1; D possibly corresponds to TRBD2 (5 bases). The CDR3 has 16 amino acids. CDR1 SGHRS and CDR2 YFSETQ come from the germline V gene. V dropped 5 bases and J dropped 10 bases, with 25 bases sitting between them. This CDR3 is CASRASVGGPNREQFF. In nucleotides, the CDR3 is TGCGCCAGCAGGGCGAGCGTCGGAGGCCCCAACCGGGAGCAGTTCTTC.

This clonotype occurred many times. The CDR3 DNA is TGTGCCAGCAGCTTAGGGATTAGCGGGGGGAACACCGGGGAGCTGTTTTTT. As protein: CASSLGISGGNTGELFF. This chain uses TRBV7-2 with TRBJ2-2; TRBD2 agrees at 9 bases. The V segment lost 1 base and the J segment 1 base; nucleotides outside the gene matches: 4. CDR1 SGHTA and CDR2 FQGNSA come from the germline V gene. The CDR3 loop spans 17 amino acids.

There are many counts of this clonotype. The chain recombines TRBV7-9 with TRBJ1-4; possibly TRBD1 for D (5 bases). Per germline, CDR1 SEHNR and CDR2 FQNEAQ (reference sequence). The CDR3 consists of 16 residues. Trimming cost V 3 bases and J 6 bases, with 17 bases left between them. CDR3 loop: CASSFSIGQGDEKLFF. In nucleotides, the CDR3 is TGTGCCAGCAGCTTTTCAATCGGCCAGGGAGATGAAAAACTGTTTTTT.

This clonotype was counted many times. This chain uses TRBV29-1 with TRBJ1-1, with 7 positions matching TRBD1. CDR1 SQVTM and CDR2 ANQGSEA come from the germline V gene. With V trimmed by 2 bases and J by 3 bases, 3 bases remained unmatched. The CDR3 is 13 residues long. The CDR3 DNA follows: TGCAGCGTTGAAATGCAGGGGGACACTGAAGCTTTCTTT. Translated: CSVEMQGDTEAFF.

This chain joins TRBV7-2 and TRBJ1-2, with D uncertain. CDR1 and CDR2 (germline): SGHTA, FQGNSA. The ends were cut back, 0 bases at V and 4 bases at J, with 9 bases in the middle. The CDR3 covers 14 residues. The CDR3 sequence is CASSLAEDVYGYTF. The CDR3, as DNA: TGTGCCAGCAGCTTAGCTGAGGATGTCTATGGCTACACCTTC.

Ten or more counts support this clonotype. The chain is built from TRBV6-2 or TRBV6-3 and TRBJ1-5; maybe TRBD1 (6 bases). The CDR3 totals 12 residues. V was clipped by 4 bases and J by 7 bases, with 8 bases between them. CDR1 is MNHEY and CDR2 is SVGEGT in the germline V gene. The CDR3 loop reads CASSSGQQPQHF. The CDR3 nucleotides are TGTGCCAGCAGTTCCGGACAGCAGCCCCAGCATTTT.

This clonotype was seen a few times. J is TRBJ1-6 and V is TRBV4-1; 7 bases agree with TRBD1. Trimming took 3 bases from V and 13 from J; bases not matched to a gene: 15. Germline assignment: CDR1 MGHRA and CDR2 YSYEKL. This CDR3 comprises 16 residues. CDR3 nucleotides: TGCGCCAGCAGCCAGGGTACAGGGGCCTACCCCGTCCCCCTCCACTTT. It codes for CASSQGTGAYPVPLHF.

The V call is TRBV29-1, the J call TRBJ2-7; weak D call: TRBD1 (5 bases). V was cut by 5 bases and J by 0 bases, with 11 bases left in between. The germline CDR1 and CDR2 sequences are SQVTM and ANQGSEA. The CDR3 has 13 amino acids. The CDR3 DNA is TGCAGCGTTCATTTTCAGGGCTCCTACGAGCAGTACTTC. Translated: CSVHFQGSYEQYF.

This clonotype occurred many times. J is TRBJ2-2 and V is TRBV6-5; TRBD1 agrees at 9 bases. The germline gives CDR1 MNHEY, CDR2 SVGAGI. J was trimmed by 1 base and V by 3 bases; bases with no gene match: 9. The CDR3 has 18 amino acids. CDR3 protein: CASSYQSPGQGNTGELFF. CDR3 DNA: TGTGCCAGCAGTTATCAATCCCCGGGACAGGGGAACACCGGGGAGCTGTTTTTT.

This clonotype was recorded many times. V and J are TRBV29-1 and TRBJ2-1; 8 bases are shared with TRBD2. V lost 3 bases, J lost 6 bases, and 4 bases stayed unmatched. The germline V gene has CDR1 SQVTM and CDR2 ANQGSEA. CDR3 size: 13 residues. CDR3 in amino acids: CSVDYGRANEQFF. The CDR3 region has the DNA TGCAGCGTTGATTACGGGAGGGCCAATGAGCAGTTCTTC.

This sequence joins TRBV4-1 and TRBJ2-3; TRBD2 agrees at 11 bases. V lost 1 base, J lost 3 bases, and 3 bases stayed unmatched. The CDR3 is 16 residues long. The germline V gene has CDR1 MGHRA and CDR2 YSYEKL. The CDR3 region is CASSQVGLAATDTQYF. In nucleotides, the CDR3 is TGCGCCAGCAGCCAAGTGGGACTAGCGGCTACAGATACGCAGTATTTT.

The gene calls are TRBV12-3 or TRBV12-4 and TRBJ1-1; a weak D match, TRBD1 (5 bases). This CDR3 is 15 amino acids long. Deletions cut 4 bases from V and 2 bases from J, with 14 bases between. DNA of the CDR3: TGTGCCAGCAGTTCAGGGAGCACGGGTAACACTGAAGCTTTCTTT. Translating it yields CASSSGSTGNTEAFF.

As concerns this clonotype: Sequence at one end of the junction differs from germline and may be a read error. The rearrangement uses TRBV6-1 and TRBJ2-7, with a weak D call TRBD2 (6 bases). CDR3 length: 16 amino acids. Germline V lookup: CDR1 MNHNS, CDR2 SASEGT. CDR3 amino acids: CASSEETSSSSFEQYF. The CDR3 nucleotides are TGTGCCAGCAGTGAAGAAACTAGCTCAAGCTCCTTCGAGCAGTACTTC.

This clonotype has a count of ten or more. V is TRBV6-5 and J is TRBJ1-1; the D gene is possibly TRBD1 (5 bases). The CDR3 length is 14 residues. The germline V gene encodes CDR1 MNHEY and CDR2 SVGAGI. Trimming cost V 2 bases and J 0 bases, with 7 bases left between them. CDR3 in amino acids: CASSYGGMNTEAFF. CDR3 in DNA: TGTGCCAGCAGTTACGGGGGGATGAACACTGAAGCTTTCTTT.

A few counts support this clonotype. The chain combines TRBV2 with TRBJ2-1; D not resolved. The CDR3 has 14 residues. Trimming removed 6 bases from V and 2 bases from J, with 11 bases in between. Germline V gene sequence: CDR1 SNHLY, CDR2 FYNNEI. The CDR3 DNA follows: TGTGCCAGCAGCTGGACGGAGACCTACAATGAGCAGTTCTTC. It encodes CASSWTETYNEQFF.

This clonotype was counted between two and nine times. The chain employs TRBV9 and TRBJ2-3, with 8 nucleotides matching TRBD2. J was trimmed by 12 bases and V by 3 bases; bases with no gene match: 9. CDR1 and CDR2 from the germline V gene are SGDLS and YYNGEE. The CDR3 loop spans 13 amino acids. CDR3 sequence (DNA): TGTGCCAGCAGCGCCGGGGGGGGACCCCTCCAGTATTTT. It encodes CASSAGGGPLQYF.